One and the same sample provided the 6 T cell receptor beta chains below, sequenced in a study of blood T cell repertoires in COVID-19. This table comes from immunoSEQ multiplex PCR, and its TCRdb copy is limited to in-frame clones, with some not included. In the table there are about 260,000 clones, roughly 88% of which are singletons. Sequenced input: PBMCs or T cells enriched from blood (not recorded which). These receptors all come from a woman in her 40s with acute COVID-19.

The V and J genes are TRBV19 and TRBJ2-2, with 7 nucleotides matching TRBD1. Germline lookup yields CDR1 LNHDA and CDR2 SQIVND (reference sequence). After removal of 6 bases from V and 0 bases from J, the junction contained 1 base not matched to a gene. This CDR3 region has 14 residues. The CDR3 DNA reads as TGTGCCAGTAGGACAGGGTCGAACACCGGGGAGCTGTTTTTT. Protein: CASRTGSNTGELFF.

This sequence joins TRBV5-1 and TRBJ2-1; TRBD1 matches 7 bases. Germline V gene data show CDR1 as SGHRS and CDR2 as YFSETQ. The ends lost 2 bases at V and 0 bases at J; junction bases unmatched: 8. The CDR3 totals 17 residues. The CDR3 loop is CASSFRTGSLSYNEQFF. DNA for the CDR3: TGCGCCAGCAGCTTCCGGACAGGCTCACTCTCCTACAATGAGCAGTTCTTC.

The rearrangement links TRBV18 to TRBJ2-7, with 11 bases aligning to TRBD2. J was trimmed by 3 bases and V by 3 bases; bases with no gene match: 1. The CDR3 length is 14 residues. Germline lookup yields CDR1 KGHSH and CDR2 LQKENI. CDR3: CASSPTSGSYEQYV. The CDR3 DNA reads TGTGCCAGCTCACCCACTAGCGGGAGCTACGAGCAGTACGTC.

The J gene is TRBJ1-6, the V gene TRBV2; 7 bases fit TRBD1. This CDR3 is built from 14 residues. CDR1 is SNHLY, CDR2 FYNNEI, per germline. J lost 10 bases, V lost 2 bases, and 5 bases had no gene match. This chain's CDR3 is CASSETTGWSPLHF. The CDR3 region has the DNA TGTGCCAGCAGTGAAACGACAGGGTGGTCACCCCTCCACTTT.

This clone was picked up one time. The chain carries TRBV5-1 and TRBJ1-3; maybe TRBD1 (5 bases). From germline, CDR1 is SGHRS and CDR2 YFSETQ. The CDR3 covers 19 residues. Trimming cost V 1 base and J 0 bases, with 20 bases left between them. CDR3 protein: CASSLFSRGGSRSGNTIYF. CDR3 sequence (DNA): TGCGCCAGCAGCTTGTTCTCGAGGGGAGGATCTCGCTCTGGAAACACCATATATTTT.

In the case of this clone: The same CDR3 also results from other DNA sequences found in this sample. The chain combines TRBV9 with TRBJ2-1; 8 bases fit TRBD2. Germline lookup yields CDR1 SGDLS and CDR2 YYNGEE. The CDR3 runs to 13 residues. Unmatched junction bases numbered 4, after V lost 3 bases and J lost 8 bases. CDR3 sequence (DNA): TGTGCCAGCAGCGCGGGAGGGGGAGATGAGCAGTTCTTC. Amino acid sequence: CASSAGGGDEQFF.